These 26 T cell receptor beta chains share one sample of origin, sequenced in a study of shared clonotypes between healthy human individuals. Profiling relied on immunoSEQ multiplex PCR, and the TCRdb table lists in-frame clones only, not all of them. The sample has some 1.4 million clones, more than 95% seen once. Sequencing was carried out using naive CD4+ T cells sorted from blood. Subset meaning: CD45RA+ positively selected. The receptors derive from a man aged 25 to 40 in good health.

The chain carries TRBV5-8 and TRBJ1-5, with D unresolved. The CDR3 loop spans 15 amino acids. Looked up from germline, CDR1 is SGHTS and CDR2 is YDEGEE. V was pared by 3 bases and J by 0 bases, with 10 bases between. This CDR3 is CASSYRPASNQPQHF. Written as DNA, the CDR3 is TGTGCCAGCAGCTATAGGCCCGCTAGCAATCAGCCCCAGCATTTT.

The rearrangement uses TRBV4-2 and TRBJ1-3, with TRBD1 as a possible D gene (5 bases). V lost 0 bases and J lost 2, with 14 bases in between. Germline V CDR1 and CDR2: LGHNA, YNFKEQ. The CDR3 runs 17 residues. CDR3 amino acids: CASSQDLGTSPGNTIYF. The CDR3 DNA reads as TGTGCCAGCAGCCAAGATCTCGGGACCTCCCCTGGAAACACCATATATTTT.

The genes are TRBV7-9 and TRBJ1-1; the match to TRBD1 covers 7 bases. Germline loops: CDR1 SEHNR, CDR2 FQNEAQ (reference sequence). The junction had 13 bases not matched to a gene; V was cut back by 5 bases and J by 1 base. The CDR3 extends over 17 amino acids. CDR3 sequence (DNA): TGTGCCAGCAGCCCCTCCCGGGCAGGGGGGAGGAACACTGAAGCTTTCTTT. Its protein product is CASSPSRAGGRNTEAFF.

As concerns this clone: Other nucleotide sequences from this sample produce the same CDR3. The CDR3 sequence is CASSLSGETQYF. The CDR3 DNA is TGTGCCAGCAGCTTGTCGGGGGAGACCCAGTACTTC. The chain uses TRBV7-3 and TRBJ2-5; possible D gene TRBD2, 5 bases. Per the germline V gene, CDR1 is SGHTA and CDR2 is FQGTGA. The CDR3 consists of 12 residues. Trimming removed 3 bases at V and 5 bases at J, with 7 bases between.

The chain links TRBV4-1 to TRBJ2-2, with D perhaps matching TRBD1 (5 bases). This CDR3 is 17 amino acids long. Between the trimmed V and J ends, which lost 1 base and 2 bases, there was a span of 14 bases. The germline CDR1 and CDR2 sequences are MGHRA and YSYEKL. CDR3 in amino acids: CASSQGTLQDNTGELFF. Written as DNA, the CDR3 is TGCGCCAGCAGCCAAGGGACGTTACAGGATAACACCGGGGAGCTGTTTTTT.

Comments on this clone: Other nucleotide sequences in the sample specify the same CDR3. The rearrangement uses TRBV5-4 and TRBJ2-5, with 9 bases matching TRBD1. V was clipped by 2 bases and J by 4 bases; unmatched bases: 3. There are 14 residues in the CDR3. The germline V gene has CDR1 SGHNT and CDR2 YYREEE (reference sequence). CDR3 nucleotide sequence: TGTGCCAGCAGCTTACAGGGGGCTGGAGAGACCCAGTACTTC. Translated, it gives CASSLQGAGETQYF.

The chain joins TRBV10-2 to TRBJ2-1, with 11 bases that match TRBD1. This CDR3 is built from 14 residues. Germline CDR1 is WSHSY and CDR2 is SAAADI. J lost 6 bases, V lost 7 bases, and 5 bases had no gene match. Here the CDR3 reads CASKDRGRFNEQFF. The CDR3 DNA follows: TGCGCCAGCAAGGACAGGGGGCGTTTCAATGAGCAGTTCTTC.

The chain carries TRBV14 and TRBJ2-7, with D possibly matching TRBD2 (6 bases). V was cut by 1 base and J by 4 bases, with 11 bases left in between. The CDR3 loop spans 14 amino acids. From germline, CDR1 is SGHDN and CDR2 FVKESK. This CDR3 reads CASSQVRGGYEQYF. In DNA, the CDR3 is TGTGCCAGCAGCCAAGTCCGGGGAGGATACGAGCAGTACTTC.

V is TRBV28 and J is TRBJ2-7, with 7 bases matching TRBD1. Germline CDR1 and CDR2: MDHEN and SYDVKM. V lost 6 bases to trimming and J lost 3 bases; unmatched junction nucleotides: 8. There are 14 residues in the CDR3. CDR3: CASSWGQLGYEQYF. CDR3 coding DNA: TGTGCCAGCAGCTGGGGACAGCTAGGCTACGAGCAGTACTTC.

The chain links TRBV5-1 to TRBJ1-5, with a possible D match to TRBD1 (6 bases). Germline CDR1 and CDR2: SGHRS and YFSETQ. The germline V and J ends were trimmed by 0 bases and 0 bases, with 10 bases remaining between them. The CDR3 is 16 amino acids. The CDR3 sequence is CASSLGDRFSNQPQHF. CDR3 in DNA: TGCGCCAGCAGCTTGGGCGACAGGTTTAGCAATCAGCCCCAGCATTTT.

This chain uses TRBV6-5 with TRBJ2-2; D not resolved. Germline CDR1 reads MNHEY; CDR2 reads SVGAGI. The CDR3 is 14 amino acids. Trimming stripped 6 bases from V and 7 bases from J, with 15 bases between. The CDR3 loop reads CASSDLDGVGELFF. The CDR3 region has the DNA TGTGCCAGCAGCGACTTGGATGGCGTCGGGGAGCTGTTTTTT.

V is TRBV11-2 and J is TRBJ1-3; possibly TRBD1 for D (5 bases). CDR3 length equals 16 residues. CDR1 is SGHAT and CDR2 is FQNNGV in the germline V gene. The V end lost 8 bases, the J end lost 4 bases, and 21 bases lay between the germline ends. The CDR3 loop is CASGWGSLWSGNTIYF. Written as DNA, the CDR3 is TGTGCCAGCGGTTGGGGCAGCCTATGGTCCGGAAACACCATATATTTT.

CDR3 DNA sequence: TGTGCCAGCGGCTCAGCGGGAGAGACCCAGTACTTC. Its protein product is CASGSAGETQYF. This chain connects TRBV6-1 to TRBJ2-5; perhaps TRBD2 as D (6 bases). This CDR3 is built from 12 residues. Trimming took 8 bases from V and 4 from J, leaving 11 bases between them. Germline V gene data show CDR1 as MNHNS and CDR2 as SASEGT.

V gene TRBV11-2 combines with J gene TRBJ2-7; TRBD2 agrees at 11 bases. Unmatched junction bases numbered 2, after V lost 0 bases and J lost 4 bases. The CDR3 has 15 residues. The V gene's germline CDR1 is SGHAT and CDR2 FQNNGV. The CDR3 sequence: CASSLEASGRYEQYF. As DNA, the CDR3 is TGTGCCAGCAGCTTAGAGGCTAGCGGGAGGTACGAGCAGTACTTC. The full variable domain, rest sourced from reference TRBV11-2 and TRBJ2-7, is EAGVAQSPRYKIIEKRQSVAFWCNPISGHATLYWYQQILGQGPKLLIQFQNNGVVDDSQLPKDRFSAERLKGVDSTLKIQPAKLEDSAVYLCASSLEASGRYEQYFGPGTRLTVT.

The chain combines TRBV6-6 with TRBJ2-3; 12 bases are a match to TRBD2. Germline CDR1 and CDR2: MNHNY and SVGAGI (reference sequence). With 5 bases clipped from V and 6 bases from J, the junction kept 6 bases outside the gene matches. This CDR3 is built from 15 residues. The CDR3 spells CASSTVGTSGDTQYF. DNA of the CDR3: TGTGCCAGCAGTACAGTCGGGACTAGCGGGGATACGCAGTATTTT.

The chain combines TRBV7-8 with TRBJ2-5; D call uncertain. V was shortened by 4 bases and J by 5 bases, with 20 bases between the two germline ends. There are 16 residues in the CDR3. CDR1 is SGHVS and CDR2 is FQNEAQ in the germline V gene. The CDR3 spells CASSSPFRLVRETQYF. DNA for the CDR3: TGTGCCAGCAGCTCACCGTTTAGATTAGTAAGGGAGACCCAGTACTTC.

The chain combines TRBV19 with TRBJ2-2; 10 positions agree with TRBD2. Trimming at V came to 8 bases and at J to 8 bases, leaving 8 bases not matched to a gene. The CDR3 runs 14 residues. In germline, CDR1 is LNHDA, CDR2 SQIVND (reference sequence). CDR3 residues: CASGGLANFGELFF. In DNA, the CDR3 is TGTGCCAGTGGGGGACTAGCGAATTTTGGGGAGCTGTTTTTT.

The gene calls are TRBV5-1 and TRBJ2-5; D remains unclear. CDR3 length: 13 residues. Trimming removed 5 bases from V and 2 bases from J, with 10 bases in between. Germline-derived CDR1 and CDR2 are SGHRS and YFSETQ. The CDR3 spells CASRIGTQETQYF. The CDR3 DNA reads as TGCGCCAGCAGGATAGGTACTCAAGAGACCCAGTACTTC.

This rearrangement joins TRBV25-1 to TRBJ2-2, with D perhaps given as TRBD1 or TRBD2 (6 bases each). Trimming removed 5 bases from V and 7 bases from J, with 14 bases in between. Germline V gives CDR1 MGHDK, CDR2 SYGVNS. CDR3 size: 14 residues. CDR3 coding DNA: TGTGCCAGCAGTACCGTGGGGGGCAACGGGGAGCTGTTTTTT. This codes for CASSTVGGNGELFF.

V is TRBV11-2 and J is TRBJ2-2, with D hard to call. Trimming removed 1 base at V and 0 bases at J, with 6 bases between. The CDR3 runs 15 residues. Germline V gene data show CDR1 as SGHAT and CDR2 as FQNNGV. CDR3 protein: CASSLGVSNTGELFF. DNA for the CDR3: TGTGCCAGCAGCTTAGGGGTATCGAACACCGGGGAGCTGTTTTTT.

The J gene is TRBJ1-2, the V gene TRBV6-6; D remains unclear. Between the trimmed V and J ends, which lost 7 bases and 0 bases, there was a span of 18 bases. This CDR3 spans 16 amino acids. Germline lookup yields CDR1 MNHNY and CDR2 SVGAGI (reference sequence). CDR3 DNA sequence: TGTGCCAGCAACCTCTCGGGCTTTGGGGCTAACTATGGCTACACCTTC. It yields the protein CASNLSGFGANYGYTF.

The rearrangement links TRBV11-2 to TRBJ1-5; no firm D call. The CDR3 runs to 15 residues. The germline CDR1 and CDR2 sequences are SGHAT and FQNNGV. Trimming left V 0 bases short and J 5 bases short, with 11 bases between. DNA of the CDR3: TGTGCCAGCAGCTTAGATGGTCCGACTTATCAGCCCCAGCATTTT. As protein: CASSLDGPTYQPQHF.

This chain uses TRBV11-2 with TRBJ2-7, with 8 bases identical to TRBD2. The CDR3 has 15 amino acids. The V segment lost 1 base and the J segment 2 bases; nucleotides outside the gene matches: 4. CDR1 and CDR2 (germline): SGHAT, FQNNGV. The CDR3 DNA sequence: TGTGCCAGCAGCTTAGTAGCGGGGTCGGCCTACGAGCAGTACTTC. It encodes CASSLVAGSAYEQYF.

The rearrangement links TRBV4-1 to TRBJ2-5; D gene ambiguous. This CDR3 has 13 residues. The germline V gene encodes CDR1 MGHRA and CDR2 YSYEKL. The V end was cut by 1 base, the J end by 0 bases, with 3 bases between. The CDR3 DNA reads as TGCGCCAGCAGCCAAGTATACCAAGAGACCCAGTACTTC. Residues: CASSQVYQETQYF.

In the case of this clone: Different DNA sequences within this sample yield the same CDR3. The chain combines TRBV30 with TRBJ1-1; D call uncertain. With 0 bases removed from V and 0 bases from J, the gap between germline ends came to 5 bases. The CDR3 length is 13 residues. Germline V gives CDR1 GTSNPN, CDR2 SVGIG (reference sequence). The CDR3 sequence is CAWSVSMNTEAFF. The CDR3 nucleotides read TGTGCCTGGAGTGTTTCGATGAACACTGAAGCTTTCTTT.

This clone was recorded only once. J is TRBJ2-2 and V is TRBV11-2; D is unresolved. V was cut by 3 bases and J by 2 bases, with 7 bases left in between. The CDR3 spans 14 residues. CDR1 is SGHAT, CDR2 FQNNGV, per germline. CDR3 bases: TGTGCCAGCAGCTTCGTCTTTAACACCGGGGAGCTGTTTTTT. It specifies CASSFVFNTGELFF.